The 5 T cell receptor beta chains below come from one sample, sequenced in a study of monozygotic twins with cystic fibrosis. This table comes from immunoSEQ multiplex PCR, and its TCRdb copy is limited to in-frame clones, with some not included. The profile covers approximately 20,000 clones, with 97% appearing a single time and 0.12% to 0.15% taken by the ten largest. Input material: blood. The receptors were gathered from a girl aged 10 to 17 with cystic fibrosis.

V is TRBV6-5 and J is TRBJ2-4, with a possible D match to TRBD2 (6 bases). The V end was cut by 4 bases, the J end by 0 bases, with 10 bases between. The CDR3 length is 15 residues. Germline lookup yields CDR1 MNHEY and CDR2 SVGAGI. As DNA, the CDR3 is TGTGCCAGCAGTTCGCTAGCGAAAGCCAAAAACATTCAGTACTTC. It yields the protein CASSSLAKAKNIQYF.

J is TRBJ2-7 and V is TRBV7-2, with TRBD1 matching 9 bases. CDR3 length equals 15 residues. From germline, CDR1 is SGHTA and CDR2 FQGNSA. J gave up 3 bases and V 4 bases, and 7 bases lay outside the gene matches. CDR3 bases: TGTGCCAGCAGCTCCGGGACAGGGAGAATCTACGAGCAGTACGTC. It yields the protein CASSSGTGRIYEQYV.

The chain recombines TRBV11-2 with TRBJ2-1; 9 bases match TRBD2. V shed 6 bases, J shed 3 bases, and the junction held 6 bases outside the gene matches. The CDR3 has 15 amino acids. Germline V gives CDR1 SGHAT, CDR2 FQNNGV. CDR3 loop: CASRTTSGFYNEQFF. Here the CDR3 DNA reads TGTGCCAGCAGGACGACTAGCGGATTCTACAATGAGCAGTTCTTC.

CDR3 in DNA: TGTGCCAGCAGCTTAGGCCCGAAAAGCCACGAGCAGTACTTC. This gives the protein CASSLGPKSHEQYF. The rearrangement joins TRBV7-9 to TRBJ2-7; unclear D gene. V was clipped by 1 base and J by 5 bases, with 12 bases between them. Germline V lookup: CDR1 SEHNR, CDR2 FQNEAQ (reference sequence). This CDR3 comprises 14 residues.

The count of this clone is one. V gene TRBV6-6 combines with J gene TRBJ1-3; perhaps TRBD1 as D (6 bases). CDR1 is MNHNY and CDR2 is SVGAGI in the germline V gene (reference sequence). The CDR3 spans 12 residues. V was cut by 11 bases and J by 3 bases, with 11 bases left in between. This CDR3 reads CAASTGGNTIYF. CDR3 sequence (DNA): TGTGCCGCATCGACAGGTGGAAACACCATATATTTT.